This paragraph reports one TCR beta chain. These data originate in a study of blood T cells in healthy people across ages. Together with a sample-barcoded 5' primer, a J-beta primer mix was included in a second PCR lasting roughly 6 to 12 cycles. TCRdb fed the 5' RACE reads into MiXCR, producing one record per CDR3 protein. The sample includes hundreds of thousands of distinct CDR3 sequences, approximately 59% seen only once; the top ten take approximately 40%. The CDR3 runs 12 residues. Trimming removed 7 bases at V and 12 bases at J, with 18 bases between. CDR1 SGHTA and CDR2 FQGNSA come from the germline V gene.

The chain links TRBV7-2 to TRBJ1-2; perhaps TRBD1 as D (6 bases). The sequence derives from a man in his sixties in good health. Sequenced material: blood. The CDR3 here is CASTLLGARNTF. In DNA, the CDR3 is TGTGCCAGCACCCTCCTGGGGGCCCGAAACACCTTC.